A single sample is the source of the 15 T cell receptor beta chains below, sequenced in a study of blood T cell repertoires in COVID-19 (dated by TCRdb to 2019 to 2021). Library creation used the immunoSEQ multiplex PCR assay. TCRdb re-hosts the immuneACCESS table, in-frame sequences only. Its copies lack some clones; in the studies checked, an unresolved V gene accounts for under half of them, and the cause for the rest is not known. This sample is represented by 55,000 to 75,000 clones; roughly 75% of them were singletons. Clones ranked in the top ten supply 8% to 10% of the sample. Input material: peripheral blood. The origin of the receptors is a human donor in a cohort sampled during active COVID-19.

The chain couples TRBV7-2 to TRBJ2-1; D is unclear. Trimming left V 2 bases short and J 8 bases short, with 4 bases between. The germline gives CDR1 SGHTA, CDR2 FQGNSA. There are 11 residues in the CDR3. In nucleotides, the CDR3 is TGTGCCAGCAGCTTAACTCATGAGCAGTTCTTC. The encoded protein is CASSLTHEQFF. Together with reference TRBV7-2 and TRBJ2-1, the CDR3 gives the full variable domain: GAGVSQSPSNKVTEKGKDVELRCDPISGHTALYWYRQSLGQGLEFLIYFQGNSAPDKSGLPSDRFSAERTGGSVSTLTIQRTQQEDSAVYLCASSLTHEQFFGPGTRLTVL.

V and J are TRBV27 and TRBJ1-4, with D perhaps matching TRBD1 (6 bases). The CDR3 loop spans 14 amino acids. Trimming cost V 6 bases and J 7 bases, with 15 bases left between them. Germline V CDR1 and CDR2: MNHEY, SMNVEV (reference sequence). Written as DNA, the CDR3 is TGTGCCAGCAGACCACAGGGTAGGGGTGAAAAACTGTTTTTT. It translates to CASRPQGRGEKLFF.

With regard to this clone: Other DNA sequences of this sample code for an identical CDR3. J is TRBJ1-3 and V is TRBV9; 10 nucleotides line up with TRBD1. The germline CDR1 and CDR2 sequences are SGDLS and YYNGEE. The CDR3 sequence is 16 residues long. V was pared by 3 bases and J by 0 bases, with 3 bases of the junction left unmatched. The CDR3 sequence: CASSAGQGVSGNTIYF. In DNA, the CDR3 is TGTGCCAGCAGCGCCGGACAGGGGGTCTCTGGAAACACCATATATTTT.

The J gene is TRBJ2-3, the V gene TRBV29-1; D is perhaps TRBD2 (5 bases). From germline, CDR1 is SQVTM and CDR2 ANQGSEA. Trimming left V 5 bases short and J 1 base short, with 13 bases between. This CDR3 is 14 amino acids long. Written as DNA, the CDR3 is TGCAGCGTTTTTACCCTCGGGGGCACAGATACGCAGTATTTT. Translating gives CSVFTLGGTDTQYF.

V is TRBV19 and J is TRBJ1-1; D remains unclear. CDR1 LNHDA and CDR2 SQIVND come from the germline V gene (reference sequence). The CDR3 length is 13 residues. V was cut by 4 bases and J by 5 bases, with 11 bases left in between. CDR3 region: CASSNRRGTEAFF. For the CDR3, the DNA is TGTGCCAGTAGTAATCGGCGAGGTACTGAAGCTTTCTTT.

The chain carries TRBV28 and TRBJ2-7, with D tentatively TRBD2 (6 bases). The V end was cut by 6 bases, the J end by 2 bases, with 14 bases between. This CDR3 comprises 14 residues. CDR1 is MDHEN, CDR2 SYDVKM, per germline. The CDR3 protein is CASSPSGLTYEQYF. For the CDR3, the DNA is TGTGCCAGCAGCCCCTCGGGACTGACCTACGAGCAGTACTTC.

The V and J genes are TRBV5-1 and TRBJ2-4; TRBD1 might be the D (6 bases). Trimming took off 1 base at V and 8 bases at J, with 10 bases between the two ends. The CDR3 loop spans 13 amino acids. Germline loops: CDR1 SGHRS, CDR2 YFSETQ. The CDR3 protein is CASSLPGQDIQYF. The CDR3 coding sequence is TGCGCCAGCAGCTTGCCGGGACAAGACATTCAGTACTTC. The variable domain in full, with the rest retrieved from reference TRBV5-1 and TRBJ2-4, is KAGVTQTPRYLIKTRGQQVTLSCSPISGHRSVSWYQQTPGQGLQFLFEYFSETQRNKGNFPGRFSGRQFSNSRSEMNVSTLELGDSALYLCASSLPGQDIQYFGAGTRLSVL.

On this clone itself: A read error may produce the germline difference seen at one junction end. The gene calls are TRBV3-1 (or the pseudogene TRBV3-2) and TRBJ2-7; the D gene is possibly TRBD2 (6 bases). The CDR3 sequence is 15 residues long. CDR1 is LGHDT and CDR2 is YNNKEL in the germline V gene (reference sequence). CDR3: CASTQPTGSPYEQYF. Written as DNA, the CDR3 is TGTGCCAGCACCCAACCGACCGGGAGTCCCTACGAGCAGTACTTC.

This CDR3 reads CASSKEARGETQYF. In nucleotides, the CDR3 is TGTGCCAGCAGCAAAGAGGCACGGGGAGAGACCCAGTACTTC. The chain links TRBV7-8 to TRBJ2-5, with a possible D match to TRBD2 (5 bases). Per germline, CDR1 SGHVS and CDR2 FQNEAQ. Trimming stripped 5 bases from V and 4 bases from J, with 14 bases between. CDR3 length: 14 amino acids.

The chain uses TRBV7-2 and TRBJ2-5; D is uncertain. The CDR3 is 11 residues long. Germline V gives CDR1 SGHTA, CDR2 FQGNSA. The germline V and J ends were trimmed by 5 bases and 2 bases, with 3 bases remaining between them. CDR3 DNA: TGTGCCAGCAGCGTACAAGAGACCCAGTACTTC. It encodes CASSVQETQYF.

The V call is TRBV19, the J call TRBJ1-5, with 8 bases lining up with TRBD1. The CDR3 loop spans 15 amino acids. The V segment lost 5 bases and the J segment 2 bases; nucleotides outside the gene matches: 5. Germline V CDR1 and CDR2: LNHDA, SQIVND (reference sequence). In nucleotides, the CDR3 is TGTGCCAGTAGTGCCACAGGGGGTGGCAATCAGCCCCAGCATTTT. Protein sequence: CASSATGGGNQPQHF.

DNA of the CDR3: TGTGCCTCCACGGACAGGGGGCTCGATGGCTACACCTTC. Protein sequence: CASTDRGLDGYTF. This chain links TRBV30 with TRBJ1-2, with 11 bases identical to TRBD1. Germline V gene sequence: CDR1 GTSNPN, CDR2 SVGIG (reference sequence). CDR3 length: 13 amino acids. V trimming: 7 bases; J trimming: 6 bases; junction bases outside the gene matches: 7.

The chain carries TRBV6-5 and TRBJ1-4, with unresolved D. Germline V gene sequence: CDR1 MNHEY, CDR2 SVGAGI. V was trimmed by 6 bases and J by 8 bases, leaving 16 bases between them. This CDR3 region has 14 residues. The CDR3 sequence: CASRPGFRGEKLFF. For the CDR3, the DNA is TGTGCCAGCAGGCCCGGGTTCCGAGGGGAAAAACTGTTTTTT.

The chain links TRBV28 to TRBJ1-5, with 7 bases aligning to TRBD1. Losses at the gene ends were 9 bases for V and 0 bases for J; bases not matched to a gene: 11. The CDR3 sequence is 16 residues long. Germline CDR1 MDHEN, CDR2 SYDVKM. In nucleotides, the CDR3 is TGTGCCAGTCGACCCGGGACAGCTTATAGCAATCAGCCCCAGCATTTT. Residues: CASRPGTAYSNQPQHF.

The chain combines TRBV5-4 with TRBJ1-4, with D unclear. CDR1 and CDR2 (germline): SGHNT, YYREEE (reference sequence). V was shortened by 4 bases and J by 7 bases, with 23 bases between the two germline ends. The CDR3 has 17 amino acids. The CDR3 DNA is TGTGCCAGCAGCCTTGGACGTCCCGCCGGGGTAGTTGAAAAACTGTTTTTT. Its translation is CASSLGRPAGVVEKLFF.